The TCR beta chain under discussion was sequenced for a study of post-analysis software for immune sequencing data. Study observations and caveats: Comparison of patients with controls showed about 5 TRBV segments more frequent in patients, TRBV5-6, TRBV5-1 and TRBV20-1 among them.

Germline V gives CDR1 DFQATT, CDR2 SNEGSKA (reference sequence). The trim removed 6 bases at V and 3 bases at J, leaving 6 bases unmatched. The CDR3 consists of 14 residues. A word on this clonotype: What it binds is not known.

TCR beta cDNA libraries included unique molecular identifiers. TCRdb called the PCR reads again in MiXCR, with one record for every CDR3 protein. The data hold some 450,000 distinct CDR3 sequences, with approximately 46% observed a single time. The chain is built from TRBV20-1 and TRBJ2-1, with 9 bases matching TRBD1. This TCR was sampled from a girl aged 5 to 17 with multiple sclerosis. What was sequenced was blood. The CDR3 DNA sequence: TGCAGTGCAACACCGGGACAGGGCTACAATGAGCAGTTCTTC. This translates into CSATPGQGYNEQFF.